These 13 T cell receptor beta chains were sequenced from one sample in a study of blood T cells in healthy people across ages. For the second PCR, which ran for roughly 6 to 11 cycles, a sample-barcoded 5' primer and a J-beta primer mix were used. Using its own MiXCR run on the 5' RACE reads, TCRdb lists one record per CDR3 protein. This sample has about 590,000 distinct CDR3 sequences, with around 31% found just once. Specimen: blood. The receptor source for this set is a woman aged 80 or over in good health.

This clonotype was detected many times. The rearrangement joins TRBV9 to TRBJ1-2, with unresolved D. The germline V gene encodes CDR1 SGDLS and CDR2 YYNGEE. V gave up 0 bases and J gave up 7 bases, with 13 bases separating them. CDR3 length: 14 residues. DNA of the CDR3: TGTGCCAGCAGCGTAGGAGAGACTTGGGGTGGCTACACCTTC. Its translation is CASSVGETWGGYTF.

Points on this clonotype: This may come from a read error, since a much larger clone is one base off. The chain recombines TRBV6-2 or TRBV6-3 with TRBJ1-6; D not certain. CDR1 and CDR2 from the germline V gene are MNHEY and SVGEGT. The CDR3 loop spans 13 amino acids. V gave up 8 bases and J gave up 7 bases, with 12 bases separating them. The CDR3 here is CASLSQRNSPLHF. The CDR3 DNA sequence: TGTGCCAGCCTCTCCCAGAGAAATTCACCCCTCCACTTT.

This clonotype was seen many times. This rearrangement joins TRBV27 to TRBJ2-1; D remains unclear. The CDR3 sequence is 12 residues long. CDR1 MNHEY and CDR2 SMNVEV come from the germline V gene (reference sequence). Trimming took 3 bases from V and 15 from J, leaving 15 bases between them. CDR3 residues: CASSFVGQKRFF. CDR3 nucleotides: TGTGCCAGCAGTTTTGTGGGCCAGAAAAGGTTCTTC.

A few counts support this clonotype. The rearrangement joins TRBV3-1 to TRBJ1-6; no definite D call. The V end lost 5 bases, the J end lost 7 bases, and 12 bases lay between the germline ends. The germline gives CDR1 LGHDT, CDR2 YNNKEL (reference sequence). This CDR3 has 14 residues. The CDR3 bases are TGTGCCAGCAGCTTCCGGGCCCCGAATTCACCCCTCCACTTT. Translating gives CASSFRAPNSPLHF.

A word on this clonotype: Possible read error: a much larger clone is one base away. The V call is TRBV27, the J call TRBJ1-2; D is possibly TRBD1 (5 bases). The CDR3 is 13 residues long. CDR1 is MNHEY and CDR2 is SMNVEV in the germline V gene (reference sequence). This CDR3 is CASRRDGNYGCTF. DNA for the CDR3: TGTGCCAGCAGGCGGGACGGTAACTATGGCTGCACCTTC.

This clonotype was seen more than once but under ten times. This rearrangement joins TRBV30 to TRBJ1-1; no clear D. The V gene's germline CDR1 is GTSNPN and CDR2 SVGIG (reference sequence). This CDR3 is 11 amino acids long. V was cut by 4 bases and J by 11 bases, with 14 bases left in between. The CDR3 DNA follows: TGTGCCTGGAACGCGGGTGGGAACGCTTTCTTT. Protein: CAWNAGGNAFF.

The chain links TRBV7-9 to TRBJ1-1; D uncertain. CDR3 size: 12 residues. Germline assignment: CDR1 SEHNR and CDR2 FQNEAQ (reference sequence). CDR3: CASSGEYTEAFF. The CDR3 coding sequence is TGTGCTAGTTCGGGAGAATACACTGAAGCTTTCTTT.

This clonotype has a count of ten or more. The chain links TRBV7-2 to TRBJ2-4; a possible D gene is TRBD2 (6 bases). V was clipped by 5 bases and J by 3 bases, with 17 bases between them. Germline lookup yields CDR1 SGHTA and CDR2 FQGNSA. The CDR3 has 16 amino acids. The CDR3 DNA is TGTGCCAGCAGCGAGGAGGGGACGCCACTCAAAAACATTCAGTACTTC. It specifies CASSEEGTPLKNIQYF.

This clonotype was observed many times. The J gene is TRBJ1-1, the V gene TRBV24-1; TRBD1 matches at 12 bases. V lost 8 bases to trimming and J lost 1 base; unmatched junction nucleotides: 4. CDR3 length equals 15 residues. Germline assignment: CDR1 KGHDR and CDR2 SFDVKD. CDR3 sequence reads: CATTGTGGPNTEAFF. The CDR3 DNA follows: TGTGCCACCACTGGGACAGGGGGCCCGAACACTGAAGCTTTCTTT.

This clonotype has at least ten counts. The V gene is TRBV10-3, the J gene TRBJ2-1; D remains unclear. V gave up 3 bases and J gave up 6 bases, with 6 bases separating them. Germline CDR1 is ENHRY and CDR2 is SYGVKD. CDR3 length: 12 amino acids. The CDR3: CAISERSNEQFF. The CDR3 DNA sequence: TGTGCCATCAGTGAAAGAAGCAATGAGCAGTTCTTC.

This clonotype was seen at least ten times. The rearrangement uses TRBV3-1 and TRBJ1-5, with D possibly TRBD1 on 6 matching bases. V was clipped by 2 bases and J by 1 base, with 12 bases between them. Germline assignment: CDR1 LGHDT and CDR2 YNNKEL (reference sequence). The CDR3 is made up of 16 amino acids. This CDR3 reads CASSQSGAGSNQPQHF. Here the CDR3 DNA reads TGTGCCAGCAGCCAATCGGGGGCTGGGAGCAATCAGCCCCAGCATTTT.

A remark on this clonotype: This may arise from a read error, as a much more abundant clone is one base away. No conserved phenylalanine or tryptophan ends this CDR3, so it is likely a read error. This sequence joins TRBV20-1 and TRBJ2-7; D gene uncertain. CDR1 is DFQATT, CDR2 SNEGSKA, per germline (reference sequence). The CDR3 consists of 11 residues. The chain's CDR3 is CGAQFSYEQYS. CDR3 DNA: TGCGGTGCCCAATTTTCCTACGAGCAGTACTCC.

For this clonotype: The junction does not match germline at one end; this may be a read error. The J gene is TRBJ2-1, the V gene TRBV4-2; 7 nucleotides agree with TRBD2. The J call may be mistaken, given a closer DNA end match to TRBJ2-7. The CDR3 is 16 residues long. The germline V gene encodes CDR1 LGHNA and CDR2 YNFKEQ. DNA for the CDR3: TGTGTCAGCAGCCAGGCGGGACTACCCTCCTACAATGAGCAGTACTTC. Its translation is CVSSQAGLPSYNEQYF.